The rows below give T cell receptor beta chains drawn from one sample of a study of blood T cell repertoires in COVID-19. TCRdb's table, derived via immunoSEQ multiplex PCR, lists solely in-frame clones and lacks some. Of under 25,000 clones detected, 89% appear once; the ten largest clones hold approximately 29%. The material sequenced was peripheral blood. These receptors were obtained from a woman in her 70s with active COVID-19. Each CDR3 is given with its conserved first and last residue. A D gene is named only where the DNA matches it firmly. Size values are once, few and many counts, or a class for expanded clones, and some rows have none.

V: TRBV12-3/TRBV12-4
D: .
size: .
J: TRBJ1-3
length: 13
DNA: TGTGCCAGCAGGATGAGCTCTGGAAACACCATATATTTT
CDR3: CASRMSSGNTIYF

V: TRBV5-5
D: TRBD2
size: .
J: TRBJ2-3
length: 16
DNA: TGTGCCAGCAGCTTCACTAGCGGGGGGTGGTCAGATACGCAGTATTTT
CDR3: CASSFTSGGWSDTQYF

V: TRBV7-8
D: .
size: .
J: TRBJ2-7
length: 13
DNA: TGTGCCAGCACCCGGAGGGGGTCCTACGAGCAGTACTTC
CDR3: CASTRRGSYEQYF

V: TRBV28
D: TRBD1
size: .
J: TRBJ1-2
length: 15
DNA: TGTGCCAGCAGCATTAGGGACAGGGGTTCCTATGGCTACACCTTC
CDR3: CASSIRDRGSYGYTF

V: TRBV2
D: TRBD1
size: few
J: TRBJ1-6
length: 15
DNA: TGTGCCAGCAGTAATGACAGGGCCCCTAATTCACCCCTCCACTTT
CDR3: CASSNDRAPNSPLHF

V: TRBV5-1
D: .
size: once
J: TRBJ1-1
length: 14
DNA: TGCGCCAGCAGCCTGGCCCGCGTGAACACTGAAGCTTTCTTT
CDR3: CASSLARVNTEAFF

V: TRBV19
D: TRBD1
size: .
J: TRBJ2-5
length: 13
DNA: TGTGCCAGTACCCGGACAGGTCAAGAGACCCAGTACTTC
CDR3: CASTRTGQETQYF

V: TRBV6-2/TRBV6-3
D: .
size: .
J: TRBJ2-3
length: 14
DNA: TGTGCCAGCAGTTGGAGCACCTTCACAGATACGCAGTATTTT
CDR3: CASSWSTFTDTQYF

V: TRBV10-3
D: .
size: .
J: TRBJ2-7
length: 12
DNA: TGTGCCATCAGTGAGGTGACGGGGGAGCAGTACTTC
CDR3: CAISEVTGEQYF

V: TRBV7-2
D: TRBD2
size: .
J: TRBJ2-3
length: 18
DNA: TGTGCCAGCAGCTTGGGACTAGCGGGGGGCGGAAGCACAGATACGCAGTATTTT
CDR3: CASSLGLAGGGSTDTQYF

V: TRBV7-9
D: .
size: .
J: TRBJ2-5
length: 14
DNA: TGTGCCAGCAGCTTAACGCTGGAGGGGGAGACCCAGTACTTC
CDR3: CASSLTLEGETQYF

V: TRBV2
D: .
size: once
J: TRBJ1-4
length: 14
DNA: TGTGCCATCAACGAGGGATTCCCTAATGAAAAACTGTTTTTT
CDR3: CAINEGFPNEKLFF

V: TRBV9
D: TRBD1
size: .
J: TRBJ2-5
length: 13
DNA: TGTGCCAGCAGCGAAGGGACAGTAGAGACCCAGTACTTC
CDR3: CASSEGTVETQYF

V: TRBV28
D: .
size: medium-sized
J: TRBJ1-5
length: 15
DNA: TGTGCCAGCAGTTCAGACACGATATTCAATCAGCCCCAGCATTTT
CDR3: CASSSDTIFNQPQHF

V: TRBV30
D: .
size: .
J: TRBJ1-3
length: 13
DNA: TGTGCCTGGATGTCGTCCTCTGGAAACACCATATATTTT
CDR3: CAWMSSSGNTIYF

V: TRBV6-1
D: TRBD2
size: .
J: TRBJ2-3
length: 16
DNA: TGTGCCAGCAGTGCCGAGCGGGGGTTAGGGGCAGATACGCAGTATTTT
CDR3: CASSAERGLGADTQYF

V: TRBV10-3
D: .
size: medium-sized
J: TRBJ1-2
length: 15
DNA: TGTGCCATCAGTGTTACAGGGAACAGCCGCTATGGCTACACCTTC
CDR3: CAISVTGNSRYGYTF

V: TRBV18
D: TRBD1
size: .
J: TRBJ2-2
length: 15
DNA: TGTGCCAGCTCACTAACGACAGGGGGAGCCGGGGAGCTGTTTTTT
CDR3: CASSLTTGGAGELFF

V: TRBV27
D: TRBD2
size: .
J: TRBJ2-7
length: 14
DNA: TGTGCCAGCAGGCGACTAGCGAACCCCTACGAGCAGTACTTC
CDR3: CASRRLANPYEQYF

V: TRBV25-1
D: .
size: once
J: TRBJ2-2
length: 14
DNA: TGTGCCAGCATCGGGATAGCCTCCACCGGGGAGCTGTTTTTT
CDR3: CASIGIASTGELFF

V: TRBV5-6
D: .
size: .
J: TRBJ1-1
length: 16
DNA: TGTGCCAGCAGCTTGACATTGACAGGAAAGAACACTGAAGCTTTCTTT
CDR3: CASSLTLTGKNTEAFF

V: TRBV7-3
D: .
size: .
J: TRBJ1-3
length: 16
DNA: TGTGCCAGCAGCTTAGGGAGCGGAGCCTCTGGAAACACCATATATTTT
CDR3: CASSLGSGASGNTIYF

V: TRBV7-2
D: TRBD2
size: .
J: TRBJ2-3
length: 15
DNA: TGTGCCAGCAGCTTAGAAGTGGGGGGGGTAGATACGCAGTATTTT
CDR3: CASSLEVGGVDTQYF

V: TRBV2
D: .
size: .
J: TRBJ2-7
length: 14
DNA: TGTGCCAGCAGTTGGCAGGTGGGGGGCTACGAGCAGTACTTC
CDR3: CASSWQVGGYEQYF

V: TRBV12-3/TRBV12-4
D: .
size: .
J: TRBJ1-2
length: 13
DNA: TGTGCCAGCAGTTATGACAGGAGCTATGGCTACACCTTC
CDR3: CASSYDRSYGYTF

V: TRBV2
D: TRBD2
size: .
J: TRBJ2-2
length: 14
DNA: TGTGCCAGTGCGCTAGCGGGGATTTCCGGGGAGCTGTTTTTT
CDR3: CASALAGISGELFF

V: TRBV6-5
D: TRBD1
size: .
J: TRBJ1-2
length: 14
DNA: TGTGCCAGCAGTTACTCGGACAGGGTCTATGGCTACACCTTC
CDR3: CASSYSDRVYGYTF

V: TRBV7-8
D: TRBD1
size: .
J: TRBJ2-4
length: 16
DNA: TGTGCCAGCAGCCCCATGAGACAGGGTTGGAAAAACATTCAGTACTTC
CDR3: CASSPMRQGWKNIQYF

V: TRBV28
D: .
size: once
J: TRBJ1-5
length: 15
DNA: TGTGCCAGCAGTCCCGGACAATTAGGGGATCAGCCCCAGCATTTT
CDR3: CASSPGQLGDQPQHF

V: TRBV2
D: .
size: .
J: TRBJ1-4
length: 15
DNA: TGTGCCAGCAGTGAGGGAGGGCTCGGTAATGAAAAACTGTTTTTT
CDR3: CASSEGGLGNEKLFF

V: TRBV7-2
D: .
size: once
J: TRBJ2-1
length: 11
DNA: TGTGCCAGCAGCGTCTACCCTGAGCAGTTCTTC
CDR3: CASSVYPEQFF

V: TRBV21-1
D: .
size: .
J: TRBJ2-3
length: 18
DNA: TGTGCCAGCACCTCCGGCGGCTGTTCCTATGGTGGCACAGATACGCAGTATTTT
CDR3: CASTSGGCSYGGTDTQYF

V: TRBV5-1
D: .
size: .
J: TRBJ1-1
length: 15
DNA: TGCGCCAGCAGCTTCCATGGACAGATGAACACTGAAGCTTTCTTT
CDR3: CASSFHGQMNTEAFF

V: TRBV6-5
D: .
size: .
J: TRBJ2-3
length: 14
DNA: TGTGCCAGCAGACCAGGGGTCGCCACAGATACGCAGTATTTT
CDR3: CASRPGVATDTQYF

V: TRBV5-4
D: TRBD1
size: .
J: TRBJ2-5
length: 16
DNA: TGTGCCAGCAGCCCGGGACAGGGTTGGGGCCAAGAGACCCAGTACTTC
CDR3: CASSPGQGWGQETQYF

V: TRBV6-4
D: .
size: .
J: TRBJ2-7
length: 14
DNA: TGTGCCAGCAGTGAGTCCAGGGACACCTACGAGCAGTACTTC
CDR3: CASSESRDTYEQYF

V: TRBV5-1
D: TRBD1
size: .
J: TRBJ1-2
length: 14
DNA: TGCGCCAGCAGCGGGGGACAGGGATGGTATGGCTACACCTTC
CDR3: CASSGGQGWYGYTF